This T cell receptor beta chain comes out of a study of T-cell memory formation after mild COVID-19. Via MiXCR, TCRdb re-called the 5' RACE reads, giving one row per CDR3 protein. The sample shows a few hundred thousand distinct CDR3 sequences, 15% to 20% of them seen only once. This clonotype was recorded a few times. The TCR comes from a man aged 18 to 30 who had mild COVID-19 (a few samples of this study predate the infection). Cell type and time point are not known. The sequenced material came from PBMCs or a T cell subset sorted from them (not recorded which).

The CDR3 nucleotides read TGCAGCGCCGTTTTGGGCGGCACAGATACGCAGTATTTT. Its translation: CSAVLGGTDTQYF. The chain recombines TRBV29-1 with TRBJ2-3; no definite D call. Trimming took off 7 bases at V and 1 base at J, with 12 bases between the two ends. CDR1 and CDR2 (germline): SQVTM, ANQGSEA. This CDR3 is built from 13 residues.